This paragraph covers one T cell receptor beta chain sequence. As yet, its antigen is unknown. TCRdb keeps only in-frame clones here, not all; method: immunoSEQ multiplex PCR. The data show under 60,000 clones, about 88% seen once. CDR1 and CDR2 (germline): MNHEY, SVGAGI. V lost 7 bases to trimming and J lost 7 bases; unmatched junction nucleotides: 14. This CDR3 contains 15 residues. This record belongs to a study of OX40 agonist ivuxolimab in advanced cancers. Study-level background: Patients were given ivuxolimab, an antibody that agonizes OX40 (CD134). Study-level points and caveats: Within 6 weeks, CD4+ and CD8+ blood T cells expanded clonally at 0.1 to 3.0 mg/kg.

Patients who had autoimmune disease history or got systemic immunosuppression were left out. The receptor's source is an adult with an advanced solid tumor such as melanoma, head and neck, liver or kidney cancer. The sample here was CD4+ or CD8+ T cells sorted from blood, taken in a trial of the OX40 agonist ivuxolimab. The genes are TRBV6-5 and TRBJ2-7; TRBD1 matches 9 bases. This CDR3 is CASTDAYRGQDEQYF. CDR3 coding DNA: TGTGCCAGCACCGACGCGTACAGGGGGCAGGATGAGCAGTACTTC.